These T cell receptor beta chains were read from a single sample in a study of T-cell reconstitution after alpha-beta-depleted transplantation in children. From the PCR reads, TCRdb called clonotypes with MiXCR, one entry per CDR3 protein. The profile shows 550,000 to 800,000 distinct CDR3 sequences, roughly 13% of them singletons. The material was PBMCs, obtained before TCRalphabeta/CD19-depleted stem cell transplant. The receptors were sampled from a girl under 10 years old with congenital amegakaryocytic thrombocytopenia, due to receive a stem cell transplant. Each CDR3 is given with its conserved first and last residue. Each record gives: V gene, D gene, J gene, clone size, CDR3 DNA, CDR3 protein. D genes are given only for firm matches. Expanded clones get a size class; other rows say once, few or many, or leave the size out.

v_call: TRBV12-3/TRBV12-4
d_call: .
j_call: TRBJ2-4
clone_size: few
cdr3_nt: TGTGCCAGCAACTTACGGGTTTCAGGGATGGCCAAAAACATTCAGTACTTC
cdr3_aa: CASNLRVSGMAKNIQYF

v_call: TRBV5-1
d_call: .
j_call: TRBJ2-1
clone_size: many
cdr3_nt: TGCGCCAGCAGGCTAGCAGATTACAATGAGCAGTTCTTC
cdr3_aa: CASRLADYNEQFF

v_call: TRBV6-5
d_call: .
j_call: TRBJ2-3
clone_size: many
cdr3_nt: TGTGCCAGCAGTTCTCAGTTTGAGACCACAGATACGCAGTATTTT
cdr3_aa: CASSSQFETTDTQYF

v_call: TRBV7-3
d_call: .
j_call: TRBJ2-1
clone_size: .
cdr3_nt: TGTGCCAGCAGCCGAAGTACCTACAATGAGCAGTTCTTC
cdr3_aa: CASSRSTYNEQFF

v_call: TRBV20-1
d_call: .
j_call: TRBJ2-7
clone_size: .
cdr3_nt: TGCAGTGCTAGAGTCCCGACTAGATTAGGTGCCGAGCAGTACTTC
cdr3_aa: CSARVPTRLGAEQYF

v_call: TRBV12-3/TRBV12-4
d_call: .
j_call: TRBJ1-3
clone_size: many
cdr3_nt: TGTGCCAGCAGTTTTGGAGGGTTACTCTCTGGAAACACCATATATTTT
cdr3_aa: CASSFGGLLSGNTIYF

v_call: TRBV3-1
d_call: .
j_call: TRBJ2-5
clone_size: .
cdr3_nt: TGTACCAGCAGTACCCAACAGGTCCCCGGGCTGGGGTTACAAGAGACCCAGTACTTC
cdr3_aa: CTSSTQQVPGLGLQETQYF

v_call: TRBV20-1
d_call: .
j_call: TRBJ2-1
clone_size: .
cdr3_nt: TGCAGTGCTGGAGCGGGCGATGAGCAGTTCTTC
cdr3_aa: CSAGAGDEQFF

v_call: TRBV20-1
d_call: TRBD1
j_call: TRBJ2-3
clone_size: many
cdr3_nt: TGCAGTGCTCCGCAGGGGGCCCCAGATACGCAGTATTTT
cdr3_aa: CSAPQGAPDTQYF

v_call: TRBV20-1
d_call: .
j_call: TRBJ2-4
clone_size: many
cdr3_nt: TGCAGTGCCGCTCGGGGGGCGGGAGCCAAAAACATTCAGTACTTC
cdr3_aa: CSAARGAGAKNIQYF

v_call: TRBV20-1
d_call: TRBD2
j_call: TRBJ2-1
clone_size: many
cdr3_nt: TGCAGTGCTTCTCGACTAGCGGGAGGCAACAATGAGCAGTTCTTC
cdr3_aa: CSASRLAGGNNEQFF

v_call: TRBV7-6
d_call: .
j_call: TRBJ2-1
clone_size: .
cdr3_nt: TGTGCCAGCAGCCCTATCCAGCTTAATGAGCAGTTCTTC
cdr3_aa: CASSPIQLNEQFF

v_call: TRBV6-5
d_call: .
j_call: TRBJ2-3
clone_size: .
cdr3_nt: TGTGCCGGCAGTTACTCGAGAGCTATAAGCACAGATACGCAGTATTTT
cdr3_aa: CAGSYSRAISTDTQYF

v_call: TRBV5-1
d_call: .
j_call: TRBJ2-1
clone_size: few
cdr3_nt: TGCGCCAGCAGCTTGGCCGGGTTACAGGGTGGTGAGCAGTTCTTC
cdr3_aa: CASSLAGLQGGEQFF

v_call: TRBV7-6
d_call: .
j_call: TRBJ2-1
clone_size: many
cdr3_nt: TGTGCCAGCAGCCCGGCCCCTAGCGTACGGGATGAGCAGTTCTTC
cdr3_aa: CASSPAPSVRDEQFF

v_call: TRBV27
d_call: .
j_call: TRBJ2-2
clone_size: .
cdr3_nt: TGTGCCAGCAGTTTATGGCTAGAGGGCGGGGAGCTGTTTTTT
cdr3_aa: CASSLWLEGGELFF

v_call: TRBV5-1
d_call: .
j_call: TRBJ2-6
clone_size: few
cdr3_nt: TGCGCCAGCAAGCAGACCAGCTCTGGGGCCAACGTCCTGACTTTC
cdr3_aa: CASKQTSSGANVLTF

v_call: TRBV5-1
d_call: .
j_call: TRBJ2-1
clone_size: many
cdr3_nt: TGCGCCAGCAGCTTTAAGCAGGAGTCAGGGTACAATGAGCAGTTCTTC
cdr3_aa: CASSFKQESGYNEQFF

v_call: TRBV29-1
d_call: TRBD2
j_call: TRBJ2-7
clone_size: few
cdr3_nt: TGCAGCGGCATCGGGACTACTCGTGAGCAGTACTTC
cdr3_aa: CSGIGTTREQYF

v_call: TRBV5-5
d_call: TRBD2
j_call: TRBJ2-1
clone_size: few
cdr3_nt: TGTGCCAGCAGCCTGGTCGCTAGCGGGAGGGAAAATGAGCAGTTCTTC
cdr3_aa: CASSLVASGRENEQFF

v_call: TRBV3-1
d_call: .
j_call: TRBJ2-7
clone_size: many
cdr3_nt: TGTGCCAGCAGCCAGCTAGCCGGGACCTACGAGCAGTACTTC
cdr3_aa: CASSQLAGTYEQYF

v_call: TRBV19
d_call: .
j_call: TRBJ2-7
clone_size: few
cdr3_nt: TGTGCCAGTAGTACCGGAGGACACGACCTATCCTACGAGCAGTACTTC
cdr3_aa: CASSTGGHDLSYEQYF

v_call: TRBV20-1
d_call: TRBD2
j_call: TRBJ2-1
clone_size: .
cdr3_nt: TGCAGTGCTACCACGGGGGGACCGGACAATGAGCAGTTCTTC
cdr3_aa: CSATTGGPDNEQFF

v_call: TRBV5-1
d_call: .
j_call: TRBJ2-1
clone_size: few
cdr3_nt: TGCGCCAGCAGCTTGGCCGGGGGGCTGGGCAATGAGCAGTTCTTC
cdr3_aa: CASSLAGGLGNEQFF

v_call: TRBV28
d_call: .
j_call: TRBJ2-7
clone_size: many
cdr3_nt: TGTGCCAGCAGTTTAGGAGTTAGCTTGGGGGAGCAGTACTTC
cdr3_aa: CASSLGVSLGEQYF

v_call: TRBV7-2
d_call: .
j_call: TRBJ2-7
clone_size: .
cdr3_nt: TGTGCCAGCAGCTTCCCCCTAACAGGGAGCACCTACGAGCAGTACTTC
cdr3_aa: CASSFPLTGSTYEQYF

v_call: TRBV10-3
d_call: TRBD1
j_call: TRBJ2-3
clone_size: many
cdr3_nt: TGTGCCATCAGTGCCGGGACAGAGGGTGGAGATACGCAGTATTTT
cdr3_aa: CAISAGTEGGDTQYF

v_call: TRBV24-1
d_call: TRBD2
j_call: TRBJ2-2
clone_size: few
cdr3_nt: TGTGCCACCTTTCCCCGGGGCCGTACTAGCGACACCGGGGAGCTGTTTTTT
cdr3_aa: CATFPRGRTSDTGELFF

v_call: TRBV5-1
d_call: TRBD2
j_call: TRBJ2-1
clone_size: many
cdr3_nt: TGCGCCAGCAGCACCGGGGGGACTAGTCTCCCTGAGCAGTTCTTC
cdr3_aa: CASSTGGTSLPEQFF

v_call: TRBV7-9
d_call: TRBD2
j_call: TRBJ2-2
clone_size: .
cdr3_nt: TGTGCCAGCAGCGACGGACTAGCGGGAGACACCGGGGAGCTGTTTTTT
cdr3_aa: CASSDGLAGDTGELFF

v_call: TRBV12-3/TRBV12-4
d_call: .
j_call: TRBJ1-2
clone_size: few
cdr3_nt: TGTGCCAGCAATACGGGACGGAGCTATGGCTACACCTTC
cdr3_aa: CASNTGRSYGYTF

v_call: TRBV15
d_call: .
j_call: TRBJ2-3
clone_size: many
cdr3_nt: TGTGCCACCAGCGGGTTTTACACCGCTTTT
cdr3_aa: CATSGFYTAF

v_call: TRBV6-5
d_call: .
j_call: TRBJ2-3
clone_size: few
cdr3_nt: TGTGCCAGCAGTTCCAGGCAGGGACCGTTTTTCACAGATACGCAGTATTTT
cdr3_aa: CASSSRQGPFFTDTQYF

v_call: TRBV4-1
d_call: .
j_call: TRBJ2-3
clone_size: .
cdr3_nt: TGCGCCAGCAGCCAACAGGGGTCGACTAGTGGTACGCAGTATTTT
cdr3_aa: CASSQQGSTSGTQYF

v_call: TRBV29-1
d_call: .
j_call: TRBJ1-2
clone_size: .
cdr3_nt: TGCAGCGTTGAAGATCCCGTGACAGCTAACTATGGCTACACCTTC
cdr3_aa: CSVEDPVTANYGYTF